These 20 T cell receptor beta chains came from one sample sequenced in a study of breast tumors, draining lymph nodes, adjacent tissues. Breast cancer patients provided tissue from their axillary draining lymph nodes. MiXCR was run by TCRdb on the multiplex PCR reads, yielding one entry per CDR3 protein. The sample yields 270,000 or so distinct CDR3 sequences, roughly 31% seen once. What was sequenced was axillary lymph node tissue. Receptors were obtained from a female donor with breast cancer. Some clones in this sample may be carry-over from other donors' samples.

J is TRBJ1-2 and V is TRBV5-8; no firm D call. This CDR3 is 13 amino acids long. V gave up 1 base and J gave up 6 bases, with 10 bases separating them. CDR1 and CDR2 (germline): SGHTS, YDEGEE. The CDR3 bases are TGTGCCAGCAGCTTGAAGGTCCCTAATGGCTACACCTTC. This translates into CASSLKVPNGYTF.

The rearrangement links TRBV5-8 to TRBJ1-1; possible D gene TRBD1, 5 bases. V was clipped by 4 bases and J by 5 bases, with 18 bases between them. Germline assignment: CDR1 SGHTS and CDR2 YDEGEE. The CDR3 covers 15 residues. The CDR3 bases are TGTGCCAGCAGCGCGGGGGGATTCTCGACGACTGAAGCTTTCTTT. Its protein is CASSAGGFSTTEAFF.

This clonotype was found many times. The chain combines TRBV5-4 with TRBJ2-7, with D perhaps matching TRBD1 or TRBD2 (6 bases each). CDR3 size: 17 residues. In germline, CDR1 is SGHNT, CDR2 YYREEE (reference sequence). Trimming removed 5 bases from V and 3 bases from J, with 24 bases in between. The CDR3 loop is CASRPGGVQVGGYEQYF. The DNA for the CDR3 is TGTGCCAGCAGGCCCGGGGGCGTCCAAGTAGGTGGCTACGAGCAGTACTTC.

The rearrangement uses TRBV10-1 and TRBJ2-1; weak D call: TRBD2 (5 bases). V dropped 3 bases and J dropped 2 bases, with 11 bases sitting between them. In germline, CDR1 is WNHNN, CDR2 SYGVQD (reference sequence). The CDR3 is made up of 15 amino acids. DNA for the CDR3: TGCGCCAGCAGTGAAAGGCTAGCCGCCTACAATGAGCAGTTCTTC. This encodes CASSERLAAYNEQFF.

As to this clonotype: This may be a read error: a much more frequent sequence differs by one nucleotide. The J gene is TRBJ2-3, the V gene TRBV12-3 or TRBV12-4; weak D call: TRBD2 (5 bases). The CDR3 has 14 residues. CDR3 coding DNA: TGTGCCTGCAGTGAGGTGGGAGAGGTAGATACGCAGTATTTT. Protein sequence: CACSEVGEVDTQYF.

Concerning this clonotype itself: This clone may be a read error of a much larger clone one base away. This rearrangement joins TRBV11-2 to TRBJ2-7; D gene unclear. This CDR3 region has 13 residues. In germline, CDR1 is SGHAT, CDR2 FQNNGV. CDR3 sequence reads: CARSQERTYEQYF. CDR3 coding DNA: TGTGCCCGCAGCCAGGAGCGAACCTACGAGCAGTACTTC.

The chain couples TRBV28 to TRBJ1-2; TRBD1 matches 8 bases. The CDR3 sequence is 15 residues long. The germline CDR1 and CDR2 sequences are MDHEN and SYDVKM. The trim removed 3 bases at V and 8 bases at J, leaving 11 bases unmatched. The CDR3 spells CASSFPPQGVVGYTF. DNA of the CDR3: TGTGCCAGCAGTTTTCCCCCACAGGGGGTTGTCGGCTACACCTTC.

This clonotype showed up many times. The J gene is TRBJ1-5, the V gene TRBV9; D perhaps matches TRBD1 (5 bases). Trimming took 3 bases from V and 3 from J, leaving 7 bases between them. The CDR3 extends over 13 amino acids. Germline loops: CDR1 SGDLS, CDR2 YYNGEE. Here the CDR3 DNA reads TGTGCCAGCAGCGAGGGGTCCAATCAGCCCCAGCATTTT. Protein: CASSEGSNQPQHF.

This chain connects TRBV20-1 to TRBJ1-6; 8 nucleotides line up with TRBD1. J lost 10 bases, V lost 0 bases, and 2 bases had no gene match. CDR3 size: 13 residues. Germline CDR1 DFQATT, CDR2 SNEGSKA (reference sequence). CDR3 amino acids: CSARETGESPLHF. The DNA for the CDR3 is TGCAGTGCTAGAGAGACAGGGGAATCACCCCTCCACTTT.

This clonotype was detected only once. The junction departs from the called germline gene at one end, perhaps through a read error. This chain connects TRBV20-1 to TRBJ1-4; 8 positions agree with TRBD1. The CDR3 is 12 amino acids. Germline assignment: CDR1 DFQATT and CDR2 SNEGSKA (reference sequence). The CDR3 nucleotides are TGCAGTGCAAGACAGGGGAATGAAAAACTGTGTTTT. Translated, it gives CSARQGNEKLCF.

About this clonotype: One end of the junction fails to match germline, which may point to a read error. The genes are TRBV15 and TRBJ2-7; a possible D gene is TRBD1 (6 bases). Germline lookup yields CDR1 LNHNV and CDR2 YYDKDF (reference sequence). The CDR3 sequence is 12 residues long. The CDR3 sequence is CVTSRGHYEQYF. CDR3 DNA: TGTGTCACCAGCAGGGGACACTACGAGCAGTACTTC. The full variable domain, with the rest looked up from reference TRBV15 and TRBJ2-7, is DAMVIQNPRYQVTQFGKPVTLSCSQTLNHNVMYWYQQKSSQAPKLLFHYYDKDFNNEADTPDNFQSRRPNTSFCFLDIRSPGLGDTAMYLCVTSRGHYEQYFGPGTRLTVT.

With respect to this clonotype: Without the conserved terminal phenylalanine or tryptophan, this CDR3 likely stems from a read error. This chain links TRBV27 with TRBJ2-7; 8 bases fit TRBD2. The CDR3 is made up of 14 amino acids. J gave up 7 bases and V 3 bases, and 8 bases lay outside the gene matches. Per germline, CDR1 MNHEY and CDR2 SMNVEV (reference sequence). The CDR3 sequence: CASSFLAGPVEQYS. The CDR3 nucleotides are TGTGCCAGCAGTTTTTTAGCGGGACCGGTGGAGCAGTACTCC.

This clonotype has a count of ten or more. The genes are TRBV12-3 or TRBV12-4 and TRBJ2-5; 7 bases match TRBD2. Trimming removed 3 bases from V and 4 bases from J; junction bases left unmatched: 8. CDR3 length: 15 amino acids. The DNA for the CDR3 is TGTGCCAGCAGTTTCAGGATGGGCGGGAGAGAGACCCAGTACTTC. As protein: CASSFRMGGRETQYF.

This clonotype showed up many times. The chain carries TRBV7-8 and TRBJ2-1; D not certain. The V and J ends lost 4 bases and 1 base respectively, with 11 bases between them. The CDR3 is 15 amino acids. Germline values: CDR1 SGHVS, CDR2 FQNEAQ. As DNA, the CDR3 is TGTGCCAGCAGCTCAATCTCACGGTCCTACAATGAGCAGTTCTTC. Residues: CASSSISRSYNEQFF.

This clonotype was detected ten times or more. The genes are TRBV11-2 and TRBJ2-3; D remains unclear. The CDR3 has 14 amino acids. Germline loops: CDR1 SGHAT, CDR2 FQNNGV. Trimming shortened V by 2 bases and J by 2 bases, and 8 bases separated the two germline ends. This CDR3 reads CASSLLVHTDTQYF. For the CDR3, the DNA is TGTGCCAGCAGCTTATTGGTTCACACAGATACGCAGTATTTT.

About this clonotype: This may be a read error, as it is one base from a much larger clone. The CDR3 loop is CASSPNPNPSDTQYF. CDR3 coding DNA: TGTGCCAGCAGCCCCAATCCAAACCCCAGTGATACGCAGTATTTT. This chain connects TRBV6-4 to TRBJ2-3; D unresolved. The CDR3 runs 15 residues. Trimming removed 6 bases at V and 6 bases at J, with 19 bases between. CDR1 MRHNA and CDR2 SNTAGT come from the germline V gene.

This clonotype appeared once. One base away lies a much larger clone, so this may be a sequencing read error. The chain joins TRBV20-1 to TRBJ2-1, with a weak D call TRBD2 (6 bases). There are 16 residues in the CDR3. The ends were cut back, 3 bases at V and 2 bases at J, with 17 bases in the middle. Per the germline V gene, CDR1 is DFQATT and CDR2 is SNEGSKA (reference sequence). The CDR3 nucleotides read TGCAGTGCTAGCGATCCCCGGGGGTCCCCCTACAATGAGCAGTTCTTC. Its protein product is CSASDPRGSPYNEQFF.

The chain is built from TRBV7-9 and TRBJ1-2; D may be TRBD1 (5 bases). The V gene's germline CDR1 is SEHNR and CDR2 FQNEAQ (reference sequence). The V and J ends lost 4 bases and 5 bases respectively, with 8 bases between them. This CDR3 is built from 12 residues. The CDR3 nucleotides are TGTGCCAGCAGCTCCCCAGGGTATGGCTACACCTTC. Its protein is CASSSPGYGYTF.

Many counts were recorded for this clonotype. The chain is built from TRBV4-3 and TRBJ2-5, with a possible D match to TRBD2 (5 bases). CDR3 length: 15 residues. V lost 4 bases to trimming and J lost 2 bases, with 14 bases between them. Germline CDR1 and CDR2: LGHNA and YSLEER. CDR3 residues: CASSRQYTSQETQYF. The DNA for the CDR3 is TGCGCCAGCAGCCGCCAATACACTAGTCAAGAGACCCAGTACTTC.

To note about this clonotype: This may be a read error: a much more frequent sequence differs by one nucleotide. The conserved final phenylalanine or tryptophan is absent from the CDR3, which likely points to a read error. CDR3 in amino acids: CASSLGPLGDEQFL. The CDR3 region has the DNA TGTGCCAGCAGCTTAGGACCCCTCGGAGATGAGCAGTTCCTC. The V gene is TRBV7-8, the J gene TRBJ2-1; no clear D gene. Trimming stripped 1 base from V and 8 bases from J, with 12 bases between. Germline V gene lookup returns CDR1 SGHVS and CDR2 FQNEAQ. CDR3 size: 14 residues.